This TCR beta chain comes out of a study of shared clonotypes between healthy human individuals. The repertoire was sequenced with immunoSEQ multiplex PCR; TCRdb's copy has only in-frame clones and lacks some. Of around 2.1 million clones in the sample, about 92% were seen once. CD8 cells regarded as naive lacked CD45RO, were positively chosen for CCR7, and omitted terminally differentiated effector memory CD45RA+ cells. V was pared by 1 base and J by 0 bases, with 10 bases between. The germline gives CDR1 SGDLS, CDR2 YYNGEE. This CDR3 has 15 amino acids. General study points: Naive CD4 clonotype sharing across several donors was around 5%. Donors were few, which limited the genetic and exposure-history diversity represented. The four-donor shared clonotypes exceeded non-shared clonotypes in generation probability, with non-shared ones scoring lower.

Concerning this clone: Its antigen is not known.

The TCR originated in a man between 18 and 29 years old in good health. Some clones in this sample may be carry-over from other donors' samples. The specimen sequenced was naive CD8+ T cells from PBMCs. This sequence joins TRBV9 and TRBJ1-2, with D uncertain. The CDR3 protein is CASSVWNDPNYGYTF. The CDR3 bases are TGTGCCAGCAGCGTATGGAACGACCCTAACTATGGCTACACCTTC.